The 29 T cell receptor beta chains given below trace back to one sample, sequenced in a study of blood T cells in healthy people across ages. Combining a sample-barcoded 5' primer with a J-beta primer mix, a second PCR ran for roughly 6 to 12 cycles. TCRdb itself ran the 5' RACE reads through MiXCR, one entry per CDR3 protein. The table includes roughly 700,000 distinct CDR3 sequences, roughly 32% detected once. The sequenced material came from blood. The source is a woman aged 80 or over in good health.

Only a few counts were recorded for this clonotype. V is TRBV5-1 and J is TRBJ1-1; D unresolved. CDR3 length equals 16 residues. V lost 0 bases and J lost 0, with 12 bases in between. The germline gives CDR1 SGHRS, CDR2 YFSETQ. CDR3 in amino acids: CASSLGSLRMNTEAFF. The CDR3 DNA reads TGCGCCAGCAGCTTGGGAAGTCTTCGGATGAACACTGAAGCTTTCTTT.

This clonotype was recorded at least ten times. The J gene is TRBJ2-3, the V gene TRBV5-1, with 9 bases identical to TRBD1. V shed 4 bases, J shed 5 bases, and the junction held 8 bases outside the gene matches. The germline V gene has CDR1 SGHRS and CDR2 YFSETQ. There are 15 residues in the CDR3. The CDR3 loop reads CASSAGQGQGDTQYF. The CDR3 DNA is TGCGCCAGCAGCGCCGGACAGGGGCAGGGAGATACGCAGTATTTT.

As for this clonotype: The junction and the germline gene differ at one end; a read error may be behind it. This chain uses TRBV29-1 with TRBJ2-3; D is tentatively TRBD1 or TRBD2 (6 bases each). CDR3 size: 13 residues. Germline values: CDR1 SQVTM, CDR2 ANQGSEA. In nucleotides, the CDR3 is TGCAGCGTCAAAGGGGGGCTCACAGACACGCAGTATTTT. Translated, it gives CSVKGGLTDTQYF.

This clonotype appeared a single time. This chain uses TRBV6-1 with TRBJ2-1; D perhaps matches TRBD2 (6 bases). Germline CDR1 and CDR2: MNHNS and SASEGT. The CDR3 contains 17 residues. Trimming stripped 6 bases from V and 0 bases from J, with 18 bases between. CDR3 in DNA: TGTGCCAGCAGGCTGAGGACTACTTCGGGCTCCTACAATGAGCAGTTCTTC. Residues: CASRLRTTSGSYNEQFF.

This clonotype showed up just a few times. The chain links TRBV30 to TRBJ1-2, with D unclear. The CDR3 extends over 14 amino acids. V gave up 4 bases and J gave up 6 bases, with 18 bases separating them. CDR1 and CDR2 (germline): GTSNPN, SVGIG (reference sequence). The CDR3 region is CAWTVSRAVHGYTF. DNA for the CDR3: TGTGCCTGGACCGTGTCGAGGGCTGTTCATGGCTACACCTTC.

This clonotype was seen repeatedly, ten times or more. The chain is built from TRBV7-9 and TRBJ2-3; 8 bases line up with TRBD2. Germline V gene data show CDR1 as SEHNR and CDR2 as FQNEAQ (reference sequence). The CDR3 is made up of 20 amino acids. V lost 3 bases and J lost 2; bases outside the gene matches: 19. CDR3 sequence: CASSFPRGGHRTQPTDTQYF. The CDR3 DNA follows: TGTGCCAGCAGCTTCCCCCGGGGGGGACACAGGACCCAACCCACAGATACGCAGTATTTT.

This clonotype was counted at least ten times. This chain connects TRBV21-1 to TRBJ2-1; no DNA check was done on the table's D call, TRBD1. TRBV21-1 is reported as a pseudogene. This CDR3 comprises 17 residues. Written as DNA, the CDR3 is TGTGCCAGCAGCAAAGCGCCAGGGGGGGCCCCCTACAATGAGCAGTTCTTC. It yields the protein CASSKAPGGAPYNEQFF.

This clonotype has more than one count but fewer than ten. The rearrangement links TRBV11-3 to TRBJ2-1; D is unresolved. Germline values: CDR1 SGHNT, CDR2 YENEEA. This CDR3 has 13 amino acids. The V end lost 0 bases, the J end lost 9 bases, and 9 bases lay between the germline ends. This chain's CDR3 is CASSLEFGVEQFF. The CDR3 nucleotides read TGTGCCAGCAGCTTAGAATTTGGGGTTGAGCAGTTCTTC.

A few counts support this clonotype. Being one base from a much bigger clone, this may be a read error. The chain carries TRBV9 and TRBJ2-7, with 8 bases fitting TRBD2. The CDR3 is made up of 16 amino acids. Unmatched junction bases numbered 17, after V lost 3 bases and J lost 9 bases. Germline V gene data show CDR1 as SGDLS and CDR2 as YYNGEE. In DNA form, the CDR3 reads TGTGCCAGCAGCGCCGGGAGGGGGAATACCGGGACTCGGCAGTACTTC. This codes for CASSAGRGNTGTRQYF.

In DNA form, the CDR3 reads TGTGCCAGCCGCAGTCCCTTGTCTGGGGCCTATGTCCTGACTTTC. Its protein product is CASRSPLSGAYVLTF. This sequence joins TRBV6-5 and TRBJ2-6; a possible D gene is TRBD1 (5 bases). CDR1 is MNHEY, CDR2 SVGAGI, per germline. The CDR3 sequence is 15 residues long. Deletions cut 8 bases from V and 13 bases from J, with 24 bases between.

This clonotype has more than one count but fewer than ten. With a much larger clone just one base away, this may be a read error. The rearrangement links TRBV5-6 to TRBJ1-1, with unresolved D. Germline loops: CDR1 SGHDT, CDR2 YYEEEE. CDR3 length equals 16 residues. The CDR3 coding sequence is TGTGCCCGCAGCTTGTTCACAGAAAACCTGAACACTGAAGCTTTCTTT. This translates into CARSLFTENLNTEAFF.

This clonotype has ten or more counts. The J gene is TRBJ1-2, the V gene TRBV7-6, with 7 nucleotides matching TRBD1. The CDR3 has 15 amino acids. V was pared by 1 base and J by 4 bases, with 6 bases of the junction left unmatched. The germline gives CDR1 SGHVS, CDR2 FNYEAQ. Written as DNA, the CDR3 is TGTGCCAGCAGCTTAGAACAGGGGACCGGCTATGGCTACACCTTC. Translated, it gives CASSLEQGTGYGYTF.

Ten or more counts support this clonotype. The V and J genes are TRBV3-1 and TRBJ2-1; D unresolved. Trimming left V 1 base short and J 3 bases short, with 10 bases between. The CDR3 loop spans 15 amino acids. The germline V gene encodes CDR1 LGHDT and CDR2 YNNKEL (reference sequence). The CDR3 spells CASSQVTDHYNEQFF. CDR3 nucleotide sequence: TGTGCCAGCAGCCAAGTTACAGACCACTACAATGAGCAGTTCTTC.

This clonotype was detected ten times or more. The CDR3, as DNA: TGTGCCAGCAGTTTTTTCGGACAGACCCTTAACTATGGCTACACCTTC. It translates to CASSFFGQTLNYGYTF. The V gene is TRBV7-2, the J gene TRBJ1-2, with D possibly being TRBD1 (6 bases). V gave up 6 bases and J gave up 1 base, with 18 bases separating them. Looked up from germline, CDR1 is SGHTA and CDR2 is FQGNSA. This CDR3 comprises 16 residues.

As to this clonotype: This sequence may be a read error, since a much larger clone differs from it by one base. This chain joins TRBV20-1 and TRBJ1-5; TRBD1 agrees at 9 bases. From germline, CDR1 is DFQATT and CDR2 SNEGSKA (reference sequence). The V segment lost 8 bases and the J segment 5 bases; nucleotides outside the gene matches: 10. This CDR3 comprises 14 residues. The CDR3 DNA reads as TGCAGTACTAAACAGGGGGCAGCGGATCAGCCCCAGCATTTT. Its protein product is CSTKQGAADQPQHF.

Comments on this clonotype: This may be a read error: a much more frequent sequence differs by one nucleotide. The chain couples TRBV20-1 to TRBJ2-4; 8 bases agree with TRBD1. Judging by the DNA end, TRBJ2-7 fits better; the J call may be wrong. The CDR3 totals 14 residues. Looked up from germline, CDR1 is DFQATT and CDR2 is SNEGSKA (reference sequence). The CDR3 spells CSAQQGANFYEQYF. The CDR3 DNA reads TGCAGTGCTCAGCAGGGGGCCAACTTCTACGAGCAGTACTTC.

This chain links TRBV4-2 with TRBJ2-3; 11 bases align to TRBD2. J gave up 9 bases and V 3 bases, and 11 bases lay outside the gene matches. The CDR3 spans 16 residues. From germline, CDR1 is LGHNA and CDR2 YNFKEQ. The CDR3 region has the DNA TGTGCCAGCAGCCACCGGACTAGCGGGCCAACGGGGACGCAGTATTTT. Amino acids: CASSHRTSGPTGTQYF.

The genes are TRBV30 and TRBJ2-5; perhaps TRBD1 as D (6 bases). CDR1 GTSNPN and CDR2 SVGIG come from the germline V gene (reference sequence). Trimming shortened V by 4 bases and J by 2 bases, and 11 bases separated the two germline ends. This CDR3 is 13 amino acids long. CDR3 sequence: CAWTFRGQETQYF. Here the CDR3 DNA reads TGTGCCTGGACTTTCAGGGGACAAGAGACCCAGTACTTC.

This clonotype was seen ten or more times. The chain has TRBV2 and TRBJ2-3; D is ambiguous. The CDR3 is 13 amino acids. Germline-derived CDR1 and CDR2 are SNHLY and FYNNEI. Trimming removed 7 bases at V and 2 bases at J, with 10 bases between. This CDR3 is CASIKEITDTQYF. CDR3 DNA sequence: TGTGCCAGCATAAAGGAGATCACAGATACGCAGTATTTT.

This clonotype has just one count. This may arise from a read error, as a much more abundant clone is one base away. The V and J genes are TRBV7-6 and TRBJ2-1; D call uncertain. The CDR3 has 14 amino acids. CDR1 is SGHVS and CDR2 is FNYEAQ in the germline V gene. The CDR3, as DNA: TGTGCCAGCAGCTTCAGGACCTCCTACATTGAGCAGTTCTTC. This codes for CASSFRTSYIEQFF.

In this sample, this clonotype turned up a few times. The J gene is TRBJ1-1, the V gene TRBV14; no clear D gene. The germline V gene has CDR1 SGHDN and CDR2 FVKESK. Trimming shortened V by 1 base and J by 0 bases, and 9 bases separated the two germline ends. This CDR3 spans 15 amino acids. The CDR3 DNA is TGTGCCAGCAGCCAAGTAGGGAACTTGAACACTGAAGCTTTCTTT. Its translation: CASSQVGNLNTEAFF.

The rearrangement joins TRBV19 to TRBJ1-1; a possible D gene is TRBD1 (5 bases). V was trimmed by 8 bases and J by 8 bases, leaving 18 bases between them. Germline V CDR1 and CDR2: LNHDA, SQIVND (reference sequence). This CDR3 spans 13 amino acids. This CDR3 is CASSGATGREAFF. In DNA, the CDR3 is TGTGCCAGTTCTGGGGCTACGGGACGCGAAGCTTTCTTT.

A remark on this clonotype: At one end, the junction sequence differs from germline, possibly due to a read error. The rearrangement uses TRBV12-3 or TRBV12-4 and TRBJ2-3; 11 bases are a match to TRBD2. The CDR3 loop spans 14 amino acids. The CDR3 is CASSRSGGGDTEYF. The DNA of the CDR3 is TGTGCCAGCAGCCGTAGCGGGGGGGGAGATACGGAGTATTTT.

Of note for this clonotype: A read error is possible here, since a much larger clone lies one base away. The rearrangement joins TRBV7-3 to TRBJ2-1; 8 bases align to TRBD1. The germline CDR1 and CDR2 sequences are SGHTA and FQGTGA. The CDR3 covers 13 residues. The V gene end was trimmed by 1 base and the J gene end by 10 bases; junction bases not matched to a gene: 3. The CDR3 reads CASSLIAGGEQFF. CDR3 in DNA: TGTGCCAGCAGCTTAATTGCAGGGGGCGAGCAGTTCTTC.

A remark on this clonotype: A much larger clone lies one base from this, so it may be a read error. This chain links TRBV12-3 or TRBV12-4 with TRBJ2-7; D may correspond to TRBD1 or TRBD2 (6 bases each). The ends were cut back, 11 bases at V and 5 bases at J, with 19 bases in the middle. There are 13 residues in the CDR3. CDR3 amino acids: CASQQGAGHEQYF. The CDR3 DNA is TGTGCCTCACAACAGGGAGCGGGCCACGAGCAGTACTTC.

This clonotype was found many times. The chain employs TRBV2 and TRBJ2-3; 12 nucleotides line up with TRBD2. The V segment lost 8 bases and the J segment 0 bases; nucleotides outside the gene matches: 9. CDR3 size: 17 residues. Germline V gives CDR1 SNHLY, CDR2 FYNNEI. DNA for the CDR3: TGTGCCAGCTTCAAGGCTAGCGGGGGGGCTAGCACAGATACGCAGTATTTT. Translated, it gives CASFKASGGASTDTQYF.

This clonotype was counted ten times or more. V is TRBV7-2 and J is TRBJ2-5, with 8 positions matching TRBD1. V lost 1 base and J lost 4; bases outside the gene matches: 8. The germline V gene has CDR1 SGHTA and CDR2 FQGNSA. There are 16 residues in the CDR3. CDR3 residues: CASSLGAGTGIETQYF. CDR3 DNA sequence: TGTGCCAGCAGCTTAGGGGCCGGGACAGGCATAGAGACCCAGTACTTC.

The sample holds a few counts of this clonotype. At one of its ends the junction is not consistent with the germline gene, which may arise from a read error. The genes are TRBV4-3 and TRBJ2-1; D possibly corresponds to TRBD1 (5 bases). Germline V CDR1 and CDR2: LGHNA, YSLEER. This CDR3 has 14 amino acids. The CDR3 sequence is CASCQGALTREQFF. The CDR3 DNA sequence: TGCGCCAGCTGCCAAGGGGCTCTGACTCGGGAGCAGTTCTTC.

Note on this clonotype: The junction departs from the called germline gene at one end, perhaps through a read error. The chain's CDR3 is CATGRGGSATF. The DNA for the CDR3 is TGTGCCACCGGCAGGGGAGGGTCCGCCACCTTC. The genes are TRBV15 and TRBJ1-2, with a weak D call TRBD1 (6 bases). The CDR3 is made up of 11 amino acids. Per the germline V gene, CDR1 is LNHNV and CDR2 is YYDKDF (reference sequence).